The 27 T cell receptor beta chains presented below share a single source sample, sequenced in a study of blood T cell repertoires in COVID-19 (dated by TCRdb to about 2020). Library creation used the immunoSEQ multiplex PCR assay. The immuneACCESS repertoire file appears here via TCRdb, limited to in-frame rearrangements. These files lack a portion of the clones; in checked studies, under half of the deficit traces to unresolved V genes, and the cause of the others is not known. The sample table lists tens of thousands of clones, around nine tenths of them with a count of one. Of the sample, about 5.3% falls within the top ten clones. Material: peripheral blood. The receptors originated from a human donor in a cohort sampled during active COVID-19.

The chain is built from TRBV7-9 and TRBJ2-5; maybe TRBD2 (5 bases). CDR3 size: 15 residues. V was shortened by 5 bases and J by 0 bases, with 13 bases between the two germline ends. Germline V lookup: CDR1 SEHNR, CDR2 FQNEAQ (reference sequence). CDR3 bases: TGTGCCAGCAGCCCCGGAGGCAGAGACCAAGAGACCCAGTACTTC. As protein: CASSPGGRDQETQYF.

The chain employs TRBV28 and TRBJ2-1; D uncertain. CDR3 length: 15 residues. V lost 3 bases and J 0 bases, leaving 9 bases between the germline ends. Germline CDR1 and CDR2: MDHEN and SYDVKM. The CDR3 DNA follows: TGTGCCAGCAGTTTGAGTGGTAGCTCCTACAATGAGCAGTTCTTC. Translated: CASSLSGSSYNEQFF.

CDR3 nucleotide sequence: TGTGCCAGCAGCTTAGAGGCGGGGGTAGCGGGAGATGAAAACATTCAGTACTTC. Translating gives CASSLEAGVAGDENIQYF. The gene calls are TRBV7-2 and TRBJ2-4; 9 positions agree with TRBD2. V shed 1 base, J shed 5 bases, and the junction held 12 bases outside the gene matches. CDR3 length equals 18 residues. The germline gives CDR1 SGHTA, CDR2 FQGNSA.

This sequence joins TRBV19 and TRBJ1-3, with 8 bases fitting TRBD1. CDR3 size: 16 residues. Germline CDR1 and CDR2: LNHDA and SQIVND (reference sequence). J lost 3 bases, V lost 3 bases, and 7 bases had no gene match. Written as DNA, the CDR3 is TGTGCCAGTAGTATCGCGGCAGGGGGCGGTGGAAACACCATATATTTT. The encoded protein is CASSIAAGGGGNTIYF.

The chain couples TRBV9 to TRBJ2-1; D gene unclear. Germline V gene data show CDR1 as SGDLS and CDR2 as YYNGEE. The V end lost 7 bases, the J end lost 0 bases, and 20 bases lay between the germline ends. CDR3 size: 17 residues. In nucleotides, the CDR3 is TGTGCCAGCTCCCCCGTAGGTCGCCGGAGCTCCTACAATGAGCAGTTCTTC. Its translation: CASSPVGRRSSYNEQFF.

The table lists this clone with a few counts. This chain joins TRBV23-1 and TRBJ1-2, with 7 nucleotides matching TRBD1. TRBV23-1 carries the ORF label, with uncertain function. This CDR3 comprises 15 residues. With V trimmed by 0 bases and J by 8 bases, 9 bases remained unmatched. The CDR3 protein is CASSQSKGQICGYTF. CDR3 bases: TGCGCCAGCAGTCAATCTAAGGGACAGATCTGCGGCTACACCTTC.

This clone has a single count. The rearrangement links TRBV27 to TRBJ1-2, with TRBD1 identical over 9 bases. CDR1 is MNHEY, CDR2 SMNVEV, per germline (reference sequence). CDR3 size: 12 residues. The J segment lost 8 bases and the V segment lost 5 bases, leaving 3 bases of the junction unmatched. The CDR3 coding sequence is TGTGCCAGCAGTACAGGGGGCCAAGGCTACACCTTC. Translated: CASSTGGQGYTF.

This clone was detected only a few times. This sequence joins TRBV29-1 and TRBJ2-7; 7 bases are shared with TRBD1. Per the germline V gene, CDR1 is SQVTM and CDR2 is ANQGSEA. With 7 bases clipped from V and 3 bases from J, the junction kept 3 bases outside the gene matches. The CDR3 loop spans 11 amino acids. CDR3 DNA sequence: TGCAGCGGAGGACAGGACTACGAGCAGTACTTC. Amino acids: CSGGQDYEQYF.

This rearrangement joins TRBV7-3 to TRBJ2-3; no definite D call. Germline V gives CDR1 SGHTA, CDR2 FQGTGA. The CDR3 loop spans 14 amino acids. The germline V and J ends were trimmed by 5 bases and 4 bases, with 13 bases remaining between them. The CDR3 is CASSIGPEPDTQYF. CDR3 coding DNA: TGTGCCAGCAGCATTGGGCCCGAGCCAGATACGCAGTATTTT.

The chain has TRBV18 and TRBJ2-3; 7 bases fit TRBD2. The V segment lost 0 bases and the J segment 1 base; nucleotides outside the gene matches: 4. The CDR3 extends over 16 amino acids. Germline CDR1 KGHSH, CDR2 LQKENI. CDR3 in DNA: TGTGCCAGCTCACCACCCGGGGGGAATGGCACAGATACGCAGTATTTT. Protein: CASSPPGGNGTDTQYF.

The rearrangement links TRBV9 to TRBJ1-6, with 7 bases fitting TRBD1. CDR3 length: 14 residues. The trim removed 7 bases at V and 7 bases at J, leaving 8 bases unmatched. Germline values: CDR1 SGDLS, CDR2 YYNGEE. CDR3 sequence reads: CASQPGTANSPLHF. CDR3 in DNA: TGTGCCAGCCAACCAGGGACAGCAAATTCACCCCTCCACTTT.

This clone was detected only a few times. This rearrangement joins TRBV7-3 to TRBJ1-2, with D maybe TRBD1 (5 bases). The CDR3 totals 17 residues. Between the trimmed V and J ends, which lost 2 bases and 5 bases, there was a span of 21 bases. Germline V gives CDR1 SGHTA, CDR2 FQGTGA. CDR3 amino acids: CASSLGFGGGAGYGYTF. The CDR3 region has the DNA TGTGCCAGCAGCTTAGGATTCGGCGGTGGGGCGGGGTATGGCTACACCTTC. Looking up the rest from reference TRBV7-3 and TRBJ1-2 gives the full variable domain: GAGVSQTPSNKVTEKGKYVELRCDPISGHTALYWYRQSLGQGPEFLIYFQGTGAADDSGLPNDRFFAVRPEGSVSTLKIQRTERGDSAVYLCASSLGFGGGAGYGYTFGSGTRLTVV.

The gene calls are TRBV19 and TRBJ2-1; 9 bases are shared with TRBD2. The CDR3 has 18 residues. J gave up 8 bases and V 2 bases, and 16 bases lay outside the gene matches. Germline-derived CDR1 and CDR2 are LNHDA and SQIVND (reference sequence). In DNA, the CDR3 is TGTGCCAGTAGTATACGATTAGCGGGAGTTTCCTTTGGGGATGAGCAGTTCTTC. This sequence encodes CASSIRLAGVSFGDEQFF. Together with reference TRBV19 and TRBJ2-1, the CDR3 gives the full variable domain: DGGITQSPKYLFRKEGQNVTLSCEQNLNHDAMYWYRQDPGQGLRLIYYSQIVNDFQKGDIAEGYSVSREKKESFPLTVTSAQKNPTAFYLCASSIRLAGVSFGDEQFFGPGTRLTVL.

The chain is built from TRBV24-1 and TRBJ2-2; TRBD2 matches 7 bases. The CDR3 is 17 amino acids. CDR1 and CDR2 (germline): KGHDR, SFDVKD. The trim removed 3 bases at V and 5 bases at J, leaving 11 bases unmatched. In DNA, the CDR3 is TGTGCCACCAGTGATCGTGGGGGAGGGAGTGCGACCGGGGAGCTGTTTTTT. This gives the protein CATSDRGGGSATGELFF.

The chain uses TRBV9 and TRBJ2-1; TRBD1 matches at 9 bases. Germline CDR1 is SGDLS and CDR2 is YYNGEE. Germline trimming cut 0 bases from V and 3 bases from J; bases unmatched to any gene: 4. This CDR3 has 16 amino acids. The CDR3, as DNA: TGTGCCAGCAGCGTAGTGGGGACAGGGAACTACAATGAGCAGTTCTTC. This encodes CASSVVGTGNYNEQFF. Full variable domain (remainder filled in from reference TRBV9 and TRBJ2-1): DSGVTQTPKHLITATGQRVTLRCSPRSGDLSVYWYQQSLDQGLQFLIQYYNGEERAKGNILERFSAQQFPDLHSELNLSSLELGDSALYFCASSVVGTGNYNEQFFGPGTRLTVL.

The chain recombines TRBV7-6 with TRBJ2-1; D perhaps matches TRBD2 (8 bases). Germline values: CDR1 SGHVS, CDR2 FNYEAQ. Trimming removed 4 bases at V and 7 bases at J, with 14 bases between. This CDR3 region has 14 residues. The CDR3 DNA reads TGTGCCAGCAGCTATAGCGGGGACAGAAATGAGCAGTTCTTC. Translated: CASSYSGDRNEQFF.

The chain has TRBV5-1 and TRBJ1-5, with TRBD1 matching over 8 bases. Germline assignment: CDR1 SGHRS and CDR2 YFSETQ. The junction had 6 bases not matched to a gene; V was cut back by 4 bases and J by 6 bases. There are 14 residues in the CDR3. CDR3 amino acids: CASSPGQAGQPQHF. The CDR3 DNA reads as TGCGCCAGCAGCCCGGGACAGGCTGGTCAGCCCCAGCATTTT.

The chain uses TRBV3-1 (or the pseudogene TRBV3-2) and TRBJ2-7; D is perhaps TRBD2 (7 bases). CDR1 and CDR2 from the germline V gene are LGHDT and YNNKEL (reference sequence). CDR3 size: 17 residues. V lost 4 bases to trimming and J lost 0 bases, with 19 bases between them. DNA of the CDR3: TGTGCCAGCAGCCCCCCAAGGGGGGCGGGAGCCTCCTACGAGCAGTACTTC. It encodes CASSPPRGAGASYEQYF.

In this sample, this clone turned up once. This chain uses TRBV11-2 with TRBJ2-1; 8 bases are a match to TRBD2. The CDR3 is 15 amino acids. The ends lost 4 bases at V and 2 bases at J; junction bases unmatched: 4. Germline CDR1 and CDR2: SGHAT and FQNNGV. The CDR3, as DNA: TGTGCCAGCAGCTCGGGCGGGGGGACCTACAATGAGCAGTTCTTC. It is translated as CASSSGGGTYNEQFF.

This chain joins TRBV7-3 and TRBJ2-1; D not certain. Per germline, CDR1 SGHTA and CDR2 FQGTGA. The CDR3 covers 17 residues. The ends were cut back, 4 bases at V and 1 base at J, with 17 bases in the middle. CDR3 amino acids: CASSSPHETGSYNEQFF. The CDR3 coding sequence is TGTGCCAGCAGCTCACCTCACGAGACTGGGTCCTACAATGAGCAGTTCTTC.

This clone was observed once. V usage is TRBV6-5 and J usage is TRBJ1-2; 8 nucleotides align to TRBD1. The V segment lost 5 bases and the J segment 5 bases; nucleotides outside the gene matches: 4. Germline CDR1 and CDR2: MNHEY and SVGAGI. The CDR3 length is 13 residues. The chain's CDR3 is CASSRGQGYGYTF. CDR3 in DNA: TGTGCCAGCAGTAGAGGACAGGGATATGGCTACACCTTC.

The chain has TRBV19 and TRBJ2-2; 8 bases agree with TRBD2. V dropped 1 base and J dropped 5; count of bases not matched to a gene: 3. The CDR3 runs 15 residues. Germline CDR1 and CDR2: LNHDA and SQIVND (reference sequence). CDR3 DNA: TGTGCCAGTAGTATAGGCGGGAGGTATACCGGGGAGCTGTTTTTT. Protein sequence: CASSIGGRYTGELFF.

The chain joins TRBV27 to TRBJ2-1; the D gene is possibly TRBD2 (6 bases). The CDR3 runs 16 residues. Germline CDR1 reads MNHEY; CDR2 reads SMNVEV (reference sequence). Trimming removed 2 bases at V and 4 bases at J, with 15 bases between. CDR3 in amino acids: CASSLSPSGQYNEQFF. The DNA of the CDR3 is TGTGCCAGCAGTTTAAGTCCGAGCGGGCAGTACAATGAGCAGTTCTTC.

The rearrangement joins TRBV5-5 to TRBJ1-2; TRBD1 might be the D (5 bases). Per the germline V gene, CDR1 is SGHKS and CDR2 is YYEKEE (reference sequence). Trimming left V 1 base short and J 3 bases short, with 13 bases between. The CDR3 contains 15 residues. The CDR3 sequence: CASSLSIRDYYGYTF. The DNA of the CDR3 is TGTGCCAGCAGCTTGTCGATTCGGGACTACTATGGCTACACCTTC.

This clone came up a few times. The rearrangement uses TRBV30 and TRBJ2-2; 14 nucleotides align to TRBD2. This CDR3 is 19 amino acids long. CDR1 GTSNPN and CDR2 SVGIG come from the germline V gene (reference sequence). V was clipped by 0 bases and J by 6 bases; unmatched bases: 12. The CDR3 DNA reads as TGTGCCTGGAGTGTACTTTCAATAGGGACTAGCGGGAGATCCGGGGAGCTGTTTTTT. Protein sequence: CAWSVLSIGTSGRSGELFF.

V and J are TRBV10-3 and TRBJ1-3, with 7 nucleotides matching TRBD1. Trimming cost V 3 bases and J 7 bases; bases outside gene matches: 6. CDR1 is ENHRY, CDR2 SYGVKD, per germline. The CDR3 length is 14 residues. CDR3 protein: CAISEGQGVNTIYF. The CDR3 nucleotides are TGTGCCATCAGTGAAGGGCAGGGGGTGAACACCATATATTTT.

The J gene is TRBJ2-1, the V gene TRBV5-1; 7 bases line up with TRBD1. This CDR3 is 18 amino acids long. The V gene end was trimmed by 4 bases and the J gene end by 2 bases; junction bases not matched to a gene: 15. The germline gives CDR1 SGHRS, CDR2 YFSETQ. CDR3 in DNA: TGCGCCAGCAGCCCTCGAATGGCGCGACAGGGAGCCTACAATGAGCAGTTCTTC. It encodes CASSPRMARQGAYNEQFF.